This is a list of T cell receptor beta chains from one sample in a study of blood T cell repertoires in COVID-19. Sequencing was performed with immunoSEQ multiplex PCR; in TCRdb, only in-frame clones are kept and a portion is missing. The data hold about 120,000 clones, with about 81% observed a single time. What was sequenced was peripheral blood. These receptors originate from a man between 65 and 85 years old with acute or convalescent COVID-19. CDR3s include the opening cysteine and the closing phenylalanine or tryptophan. Each record gives: clone size, J gene, V gene, D gene, CDR3 DNA, CDR3 protein. D genes are given only for firm matches. Size is omitted from some rows. Given values are once, few, many or a class for expanded clones.

clone_size: NA
j_call: TRBJ1-2
v_call: TRBV24-1
d_call: NA
cdr3_nt: TGTGCCACCAGCGCCCCTCAAGGCGGGGACTATGGCTACACCTTC
cdr3_aa: CATSAPQGGDYGYTF

clone_size: NA
j_call: TRBJ2-1
v_call: TRBV2
d_call: NA
cdr3_nt: TGTGCCAGCAGTCCTAACTTATACAATGAGCAGTTCTTC
cdr3_aa: CASSPNLYNEQFF

clone_size: NA
j_call: TRBJ2-2
v_call: TRBV6-5
d_call: NA
cdr3_nt: TGTGCCAGCAGTTACTTCGCAGGGGTGACCGGGGAGCTGTTTTTT
cdr3_aa: CASSYFAGVTGELFF

clone_size: NA
j_call: TRBJ2-3
v_call: TRBV6-1
d_call: TRBD1
cdr3_nt: TGTGCCAGCAGTGAGGAACCGGGACAGGGAGATACGCAGTATTTT
cdr3_aa: CASSEEPGQGDTQYF

clone_size: NA
j_call: TRBJ1-1
v_call: TRBV5-1
d_call: TRBD1
cdr3_nt: TGCGCCAGCAGCCCGGCCAACAGGGGTTTCGGCACTGAAGCTTTCTTT
cdr3_aa: CASSPANRGFGTEAFF

clone_size: NA
j_call: TRBJ1-1
v_call: TRBV18
d_call: NA
cdr3_nt: TGTGCCAGCTCCTACGCGCGGACATCTGAAGCTTTCTTT
cdr3_aa: CASSYARTSEAFF

clone_size: NA
j_call: TRBJ2-7
v_call: TRBV2
d_call: NA
cdr3_nt: TGTGCCAGCTGGGAGACTAGCGAGCAGTACTTC
cdr3_aa: CASWETSEQYF

clone_size: NA
j_call: TRBJ2-7
v_call: TRBV30
d_call: NA
cdr3_nt: TGTGCCTGGAGTGTACTAACGGCCACCCCCTACGAGCAGTACTTC
cdr3_aa: CAWSVLTATPYEQYF

clone_size: NA
j_call: TRBJ2-7
v_call: TRBV5-1
d_call: TRBD1
cdr3_nt: TGCGCCAGCAGCCCCGGGACAGGTCGTTACGAGCAGTACTTC
cdr3_aa: CASSPGTGRYEQYF

clone_size: NA
j_call: TRBJ1-2
v_call: TRBV14
d_call: TRBD1
cdr3_nt: TGTGCCAGCAGCCAAGCCGGGACAGGGTTTGGGGGCTACACCTTC
cdr3_aa: CASSQAGTGFGGYTF

clone_size: NA
j_call: TRBJ1-2
v_call: TRBV7-8
d_call: NA
cdr3_nt: TGTGCCAGCAGCTTAGGAGGCAGGGCGTTTGGGGGCTACACCTTC
cdr3_aa: CASSLGGRAFGGYTF

clone_size: NA
j_call: TRBJ1-3
v_call: TRBV6-1
d_call: TRBD1
cdr3_nt: TGTGCCAGCAGTTGGACAGGGTCTGGAAACACCATATATTTT
cdr3_aa: CASSWTGSGNTIYF

clone_size: NA
j_call: TRBJ2-1
v_call: TRBV10-3
d_call: NA
cdr3_nt: TGTGCCATCAGAGGGGACTCCTACAATGAGCAGTTCTTC
cdr3_aa: CAIRGDSYNEQFF

clone_size: few
j_call: TRBJ2-2
v_call: TRBV7-6
d_call: NA
cdr3_nt: TGTGCCAGCAGCCTAGCGTTCACTAACACCGGGGAGCTGTTTTTT
cdr3_aa: CASSLAFTNTGELFF

clone_size: NA
j_call: TRBJ1-2
v_call: TRBV7-9
d_call: NA
cdr3_nt: TGTGCCAGCAGCCTGGACAGCTATGACTATGGCTACACCTTC
cdr3_aa: CASSLDSYDYGYTF

clone_size: NA
j_call: TRBJ2-2
v_call: TRBV7-9
d_call: NA
cdr3_nt: TGTGCCAGCAGCTTCAGGGGTTCCGGGGAGCTGTTTTTT
cdr3_aa: CASSFRGSGELFF

clone_size: NA
j_call: TRBJ2-7
v_call: TRBV6-1
d_call: NA
cdr3_nt: TGTGCCAGCAGTGAAGCAAGACTTGGCTACGAGCAGTACTTC
cdr3_aa: CASSEARLGYEQYF

clone_size: few
j_call: TRBJ1-1
v_call: TRBV29-1
d_call: NA
cdr3_nt: TGCAGCGTTAACTCAGGGAAGGGGACTGAAGCTTTCTTT
cdr3_aa: CSVNSGKGTEAFF

clone_size: NA
j_call: TRBJ2-7
v_call: TRBV11-3
d_call: TRBD1
cdr3_nt: TGTGCCAGCAGCCAGGGGTCAGGGGGCCCCGTGGACGAGCAGTACTTC
cdr3_aa: CASSQGSGGPVDEQYF

clone_size: NA
j_call: TRBJ2-1
v_call: TRBV24-1
d_call: TRBD1
cdr3_nt: TGTGCCACCAGTGTAAGAGGGGGCCCTCTCGATGAGCAGTTCTTC
cdr3_aa: CATSVRGGPLDEQFF

clone_size: NA
j_call: TRBJ1-1
v_call: TRBV5-5
d_call: NA
cdr3_nt: TGTGCCAGCAGCTTGTTTATGGGCGGGGCTTTCTTT
cdr3_aa: CASSLFMGGAFF

clone_size: NA
j_call: TRBJ2-7
v_call: TRBV19
d_call: NA
cdr3_nt: TGTGCCAGTAGTATCGGGGAAAGGGTTTCGGACGAGCAGTACTTC
cdr3_aa: CASSIGERVSDEQYF

clone_size: NA
j_call: TRBJ2-2
v_call: TRBV11-3
d_call: NA
cdr3_nt: TGTGCCAGCAGCCCCGAGTGGTCCGGGGAGCTGTTTTTT
cdr3_aa: CASSPEWSGELFF

clone_size: NA
j_call: TRBJ1-2
v_call: TRBV5-5
d_call: TRBD1
cdr3_nt: TGTGCCAGCAGCGCAATCGGACAGGGCCGCTATGGCTACACCTTC
cdr3_aa: CASSAIGQGRYGYTF

clone_size: once
j_call: TRBJ2-7
v_call: TRBV28
d_call: NA
cdr3_nt: TGTGCCAGCAGTTTAAGGAGGACGTCCTACGAGCAGTACTTC
cdr3_aa: CASSLRRTSYEQYF

clone_size: NA
j_call: TRBJ2-3
v_call: TRBV19
d_call: NA
cdr3_nt: TGTGCCAGTAGTACTTGGAGCAAGGGGGCAGATACGCAGTATTTT
cdr3_aa: CASSTWSKGADTQYF

clone_size: NA
j_call: TRBJ1-2
v_call: TRBV24-1
d_call: TRBD1
cdr3_nt: TGTGCCACCAGTGATTTACCGGGACAGGGCTCGAGCGTGGAGGGCTACACCTTC
cdr3_aa: CATSDLPGQGSSVEGYTF

clone_size: NA
j_call: TRBJ2-4
v_call: TRBV20-1
d_call: TRBD2
cdr3_nt: TGCAGTGCTAGTCAACCCGGGACTAGCGGGCTGGGGGAGTACTTC
cdr3_aa: CSASQPGTSGLGEYF

clone_size: NA
j_call: TRBJ1-1
v_call: TRBV7-8
d_call: NA
cdr3_nt: TGTGCCAGCAGCTTAGTACAAGGGGGCACTGAAGCTTTCTTT
cdr3_aa: CASSLVQGGTEAFF

clone_size: NA
j_call: TRBJ1-2
v_call: TRBV28
d_call: NA
cdr3_nt: TGTGCCAGCAGTTTACCTAAGGCGGGTAACTATGGCTACACCTTC
cdr3_aa: CASSLPKAGNYGYTF

clone_size: NA
j_call: TRBJ2-7
v_call: TRBV19
d_call: NA
cdr3_nt: TGTGCCAGTAGTATCGGGGGGGGACAGGGATCCTACGAGCAGTACTTC
cdr3_aa: CASSIGGGQGSYEQYF

clone_size: NA
j_call: TRBJ2-3
v_call: TRBV19
d_call: TRBD2
cdr3_nt: TGTGCCAGTAGTATGGCGGGGGGGCACACAGATACGCAGTATTTT
cdr3_aa: CASSMAGGHTDTQYF

clone_size: NA
j_call: TRBJ2-2
v_call: TRBV19
d_call: TRBD2
cdr3_nt: TGTGCCAGTAATCGGGGGGGGAACACCGGGGAGCTGTTTTTT
cdr3_aa: CASNRGGNTGELFF

clone_size: NA
j_call: TRBJ1-1
v_call: TRBV7-6
d_call: NA
cdr3_nt: TGTGCCAGCAGCGCCCAGGAGAACACTGAAGCTTTCTTT
cdr3_aa: CASSAQENTEAFF

clone_size: few
j_call: TRBJ1-2
v_call: TRBV9
d_call: TRBD1
cdr3_nt: TGTGCCAGCAGTCTTACAGGGGAGTATGGCTACACCTTC
cdr3_aa: CASSLTGEYGYTF

clone_size: NA
j_call: TRBJ1-4
v_call: TRBV28
d_call: NA
cdr3_nt: TGTGCCAGCAGTTTCGTCCCCCAAAAACTGTTTTTT
cdr3_aa: CASSFVPQKLFF

clone_size: NA
j_call: TRBJ1-1
v_call: TRBV28
d_call: TRBD1
cdr3_nt: TGTGCCAGCAGCCCGACAGGGATAGGAGCTTTCTTT
cdr3_aa: CASSPTGIGAFF

clone_size: NA
j_call: TRBJ2-3
v_call: TRBV3-1/TRBV3-2
d_call: TRBD2
cdr3_nt: TGTGCCAGCAGCCCGACCGGACTAGCGGTGACTAGCACAGATACGCAGTATTTT
cdr3_aa: CASSPTGLAVTSTDTQYF

clone_size: NA
j_call: TRBJ2-2
v_call: TRBV24-1
d_call: NA
cdr3_nt: TGTGCCACCAGGACAGCCAACACCGGGGAGCTGTTTTTT
cdr3_aa: CATRTANTGELFF

clone_size: NA
j_call: TRBJ2-3
v_call: TRBV9
d_call: NA
cdr3_nt: TGTGCCAGCAGCGCGATACTAGCCCCGGACCCTGCTACGCAGTATTTT
cdr3_aa: CASSAILAPDPATQYF

clone_size: NA
j_call: TRBJ1-5
v_call: TRBV5-8
d_call: NA
cdr3_nt: TGTGCCAGCAGCTTGGCAGGGGAAGGGCGGCATTTT
cdr3_aa: CASSLAGEGRHF

clone_size: NA
j_call: TRBJ1-6
v_call: TRBV9
d_call: TRBD1
cdr3_nt: TGTGCCAGCAGCGTAGTAGGGACAGGGAATTCACCCCTCCACTTT
cdr3_aa: CASSVVGTGNSPLHF

clone_size: NA
j_call: TRBJ1-5
v_call: TRBV18
d_call: TRBD1
cdr3_nt: TGTGCCAGCTCACGCGGGACAGGGGGCGCCGGGGGCAATCAGCCCCAGCATTTT
cdr3_aa: CASSRGTGGAGGNQPQHF

clone_size: NA
j_call: TRBJ2-3
v_call: TRBV5-1
d_call: TRBD1
cdr3_nt: TGCGCCACCGGACAGGAGCCCAGGGATACGCAGTATTTT
cdr3_aa: CATGQEPRDTQYF

clone_size: NA
j_call: TRBJ1-6
v_call: TRBV19
d_call: TRBD1
cdr3_nt: TGTGCCAGTAGTCCGGCGGGACAGCTATATAATTCACCCCTCCACTTT
cdr3_aa: CASSPAGQLYNSPLHF

clone_size: NA
j_call: TRBJ1-1
v_call: TRBV5-6
d_call: NA
cdr3_nt: TGTGCCAGCAGCTTTAAGATTGGGGCCCTGAACACTGAAGCTTTCTTT
cdr3_aa: CASSFKIGALNTEAFF

clone_size: NA
j_call: TRBJ2-7
v_call: TRBV5-1
d_call: TRBD2
cdr3_nt: TGCGCCAGCAGCTTGGTCCCGGGCGGGAGGTCGTACGAGCAGTACTTC
cdr3_aa: CASSLVPGGRSYEQYF

clone_size: NA
j_call: TRBJ2-1
v_call: TRBV9
d_call: TRBD1
cdr3_nt: TGTGCCAGCAGCCCACAGGGGATCTCCTACAATGAGCAGTTCTTC
cdr3_aa: CASSPQGISYNEQFF

clone_size: NA
j_call: TRBJ1-4
v_call: TRBV7-9
d_call: TRBD1
cdr3_nt: TGTGCCAGCAGCTTAGAACAGGGGGTGAGGAATGAAAAACTGTTTTTT
cdr3_aa: CASSLEQGVRNEKLFF

clone_size: NA
j_call: TRBJ1-6
v_call: TRBV19
d_call: NA
cdr3_nt: TGTGCCAGTAGTATCCGGGATAATAATTCACCCCTCCACTTT
cdr3_aa: CASSIRDNNSPLHF

clone_size: NA
j_call: TRBJ1-1
v_call: TRBV18
d_call: NA
cdr3_nt: TGTGCCAGCTCACCGAACAAGAACACTGAAGCTTTCTTT
cdr3_aa: CASSPNKNTEAFF

clone_size: NA
j_call: TRBJ1-1
v_call: TRBV4-2
d_call: TRBD1
cdr3_nt: TGTGCCAGCAGCCACGGGACAGGGAGGTCTGGGAACACTGAAGCTTTCTTT
cdr3_aa: CASSHGTGRSGNTEAFF

clone_size: once
j_call: TRBJ1-1
v_call: TRBV5-6
d_call: NA
cdr3_nt: TGTGCCAGCAGCCAGTACAGGACCAGGGTTTTCGCTTTCTTT
cdr3_aa: CASSQYRTRVFAFF

clone_size: NA
j_call: TRBJ2-2
v_call: TRBV15
d_call: NA
cdr3_nt: TGTGCCACCAGCGCTGACAGAAACACCGGGGAGCTGTTTTTT
cdr3_aa: CATSADRNTGELFF

clone_size: NA
j_call: TRBJ1-3
v_call: TRBV10-3
d_call: NA
cdr3_nt: TGTGCCATCGGGGGGACGGCTGGAAACACCATATATTTT
cdr3_aa: CAIGGTAGNTIYF

clone_size: NA
j_call: TRBJ1-2
v_call: TRBV7-9
d_call: NA
cdr3_nt: TGTGCCAGCAGCTCGGGAGCTAACTATGGCTACACCTTC
cdr3_aa: CASSSGANYGYTF

clone_size: NA
j_call: TRBJ1-2
v_call: TRBV6-5
d_call: NA
cdr3_nt: TGTGCCAGCAGTATCAGGGAAAACTATGGAGGCTACACCTTC
cdr3_aa: CASSIRENYGGYTF

clone_size: NA
j_call: TRBJ2-1
v_call: TRBV7-9
d_call: TRBD2
cdr3_nt: TGTGCCAGCAGCCCCCCTCTGGGGCTAGCGGGGCCCAATGAGCAGTTCTTC
cdr3_aa: CASSPPLGLAGPNEQFF